This TCR beta chain was captured in a study of T cells in localized non-small cell lung cancer. Whole-study findings and limits: Heterogeneity is still possible, as just one tumor region was sequenced. In uninvolved adjacent lung, T cell clonality reached its highest value, exceeding tumor.

V lost 5 bases and J lost 1; bases outside the gene matches: 6. The CDR3 length is 15 residues. The germline CDR1 and CDR2 sequences are SGHTA and FQGNSA. Clones were sequenced by immunoSEQ multiplex PCR, and TCRdb holds only the in-frame ones, with some missing. The sample consists of more than 70,000 clones, roughly 81% of them appearing once. On this clone: Antigen: not known.

V is TRBV7-2 and J is TRBJ1-1; TRBD1 matches 8 bases. The sample here was peripheral blood, taken before any cancer treatment. The TCR sequence derives from a man between 40 and 70 years old with stage I lung adenocarcinoma. The CDR3: CASSPRQGKNTEAFF. The CDR3 DNA follows: TGTGCCAGCAGCCCCCGACAGGGGAAGAACACTGAAGCTTTCTTT. Full variable domain (outside the CDR3, taken from reference TRBV7-2 and TRBJ1-1): GAGVSQSPSNKVTEKGKDVELRCDPISGHTALYWYRQSLGQGLEFLIYFQGNSAPDKSGLPSDRFSAERTGGSVSTLTIQRTQQEDSAVYLCASSPRQGKNTEAFFGQGTRLTVV.